Listed below are T cell receptor beta chains from one sample, sequenced in a study of shared clonotypes between healthy human individuals. Clones were sequenced by immunoSEQ multiplex PCR, and TCRdb holds only the in-frame ones, with some missing. The sample holds about 1 million clones; approximately 72% are singletons and the top ten take 1.4% to 1.5%. The sequenced material came from memory CD4+ T cells sorted from blood. Receptor source: a young man in good health. Both conserved end residues are part of each CDR3. Fields, in order: clone size, CDR3 length, J gene, V gene, D gene, CDR3 DNA, CDR3 protein. D genes are given only for firm matches. Clone size is not always given. Where it is, it says once, few, many or a class for expanded clones.

abundance: NA
len: 15
j_gene: TRBJ1-4
v_gene: TRBV7-8
d_gene: NA
CDR3nt: TGTGCCAGCAGGCCCGGACAGCTAGATAATGAAAAACTGTTTTTT
CDR3aa: CASRPGQLDNEKLFF

abundance: NA
len: 14
j_gene: TRBJ1-1
v_gene: TRBV5-6
d_gene: NA
CDR3nt: TGTGCCAGCAGCCTAGGGATGGTGAACACTGAAGCTTTCTTT
CDR3aa: CASSLGMVNTEAFF

abundance: NA
len: 15
j_gene: TRBJ1-1
v_gene: TRBV4-3
d_gene: NA
CDR3nt: TGCGCCAGCAGCCCGCTGGTAGGGAGGGACACTGAAGCTTTCTTT
CDR3aa: CASSPLVGRDTEAFF

abundance: NA
len: 13
j_gene: TRBJ1-6
v_gene: TRBV30
d_gene: NA
CDR3nt: TGTGCACAGGCCGGGGGTCGGGATTCACCCCTCCACTTT
CDR3aa: CAQAGGRDSPLHF

abundance: NA
len: 13
j_gene: TRBJ1-2
v_gene: TRBV6-6
d_gene: NA
CDR3nt: TGTGCCAGCAGTCTCGGACGTTCTTATGGCTACACCTTC
CDR3aa: CASSLGRSYGYTF

abundance: NA
len: 15
j_gene: TRBJ2-2
v_gene: TRBV5-1
d_gene: NA
CDR3nt: TGCGCCAGCAGCTTGCGGGGGACGGATACCGGGGAGCTGTTTTTT
CDR3aa: CASSLRGTDTGELFF

abundance: NA
len: 16
j_gene: TRBJ2-7
v_gene: TRBV4-1
d_gene: TRBD1
CDR3nt: TGCGCCAGCAGCCAAGCGCCGGGACAGGGGTTGCACGAGCAGTACTTC
CDR3aa: CASSQAPGQGLHEQYF

abundance: NA
len: 15
j_gene: TRBJ2-4
v_gene: TRBV7-2
d_gene: NA
CDR3nt: TGTGCCAGCAGCTCCAACCGGGAGTCGGGAAACATTCAGTACTTC
CDR3aa: CASSSNRESGNIQYF

abundance: NA
len: 19
j_gene: TRBJ1-1
v_gene: TRBV18
d_gene: TRBD1
CDR3nt: TGTGCCAGCTCACCTACTCCCGCCTCCTCCGGGACAGGGGGGAGTGAAGCTTTCTTT
CDR3aa: CASSPTPASSGTGGSEAFF

abundance: NA
len: 14
j_gene: TRBJ2-5
v_gene: TRBV5-4
d_gene: NA
CDR3nt: TGTGCCAGCAGCCCTGAACTGAATCAAGAGACCCAGTACTTC
CDR3aa: CASSPELNQETQYF

abundance: few
len: 13
j_gene: TRBJ2-3
v_gene: TRBV14
d_gene: NA
CDR3nt: TGTGCCAGCAGCCTACAGGGCACAGATACGCAGTATTTT
CDR3aa: CASSLQGTDTQYF

abundance: NA
len: 16
j_gene: TRBJ1-5
v_gene: TRBV2
d_gene: NA
CDR3nt: TGTGCCAGCAGTGAGGTAGACCCCTTTAGCAATCAGCCCCAGCATTTT
CDR3aa: CASSEVDPFSNQPQHF

abundance: NA
len: 11
j_gene: TRBJ2-5
v_gene: TRBV7-9
d_gene: NA
CDR3nt: TGTGCCAGCAGCTTAGAGTGGGCCCAGTACTTC
CDR3aa: CASSLEWAQYF

abundance: few
len: 12
j_gene: TRBJ1-1
v_gene: TRBV18
d_gene: NA
CDR3nt: TGTGCCAGCTCACCCGAAGGTCCTGAAGCTTTCTTT
CDR3aa: CASSPEGPEAFF

abundance: NA
len: 18
j_gene: TRBJ1-1
v_gene: TRBV9
d_gene: TRBD1
CDR3nt: TGTGCCAGCAGCCCAGACCCCCAGGGGGCTGAGTCAAGAACTGAAGCTTTCTTT
CDR3aa: CASSPDPQGAESRTEAFF

abundance: NA
len: 11
j_gene: TRBJ2-5
v_gene: TRBV6-1
d_gene: NA
CDR3nt: TGTGCCAGCAGTTTCCAAGAGACCCAGTACTTC
CDR3aa: CASSFQETQYF

abundance: NA
len: 13
j_gene: TRBJ2-5
v_gene: TRBV6-1
d_gene: NA
CDR3nt: TGTGCCAGCAGTGAAGTACCGGGTGAGACCCAGTACTTC
CDR3aa: CASSEVPGETQYF

abundance: NA
len: 15
j_gene: TRBJ1-4
v_gene: TRBV7-2
d_gene: TRBD1
CDR3nt: TGTGCCAGCAGCGGATGGGACAGGGGGGATGAAAAACTGTTTTTT
CDR3aa: CASSGWDRGDEKLFF

abundance: NA
len: 15
j_gene: TRBJ1-1
v_gene: TRBV7-9
d_gene: NA
CDR3nt: TGTGCCAGCAGCTTAGGAGAGACAGCGAACACTGAAGCTTTCTTT
CDR3aa: CASSLGETANTEAFF

abundance: once
len: 16
j_gene: TRBJ2-3
v_gene: TRBV10-3
d_gene: TRBD2
CDR3nt: TGTGCCATCAGTGAGGTGGCTAGCGGAAACTCAGATACGCAGTATTTT
CDR3aa: CAISEVASGNSDTQYF

abundance: NA
len: 12
j_gene: TRBJ2-7
v_gene: TRBV6-5
d_gene: NA
CDR3nt: TGTGCCAGCTCCCCTGGAGAATACGAGCAGTACTTC
CDR3aa: CASSPGEYEQYF

abundance: NA
len: 14
j_gene: TRBJ2-7
v_gene: TRBV6-1
d_gene: TRBD1
CDR3nt: TGTGCCAGCACCCGAGGACAGGGGGCGTACGAGCAGTACTTC
CDR3aa: CASTRGQGAYEQYF